The 29 T cell receptor beta chains below were found in one sample sequenced in a study of cytomegalovirus exposure and HLA in healthy donors. The study ran its PCR with 60 Vbeta and 13 Jbeta primers. Clones were sequenced by immunoSEQ multiplex PCR, and TCRdb holds only the in-frame ones, with some missing. The sample yields 150,000 or so clones, just under 80% seen once. The sequencing sample was made of PBMCs. The receptors were gathered from a woman aged 45-65 years in good health and CMV-seropositive.

This chain joins TRBV18 and TRBJ2-7, with D possibly being TRBD1 (6 bases). The CDR3 runs 12 residues. V was pared by 0 bases and J by 6 bases, with 6 bases between. Germline assignment: CDR1 KGHSH and CDR2 LQKENI. The CDR3 here is CASSPPGGEQYF. The DNA of the CDR3 is TGTGCCAGCTCACCACCAGGGGGCGAGCAGTACTTC. The full variable domain, in which reference TRBV18 and TRBJ2-7 provide the parts outside the CDR3, is NAGVMQNPRHLVRRRGQEARLRCSPMKGHSHVYWYRQLPEEGLKFMVYLQKENIIDESGMPKERFSAEFPKEGPSILRIQQVVRGDSAAYFCASSPPGGEQYFGPGTRLTVT.

The gene calls are TRBV7-2 and TRBJ2-5, with 8 positions matching TRBD1. The CDR3 sequence is 16 residues long. Germline CDR1 and CDR2: SGHTA and FQGNSA. V dropped 3 bases and J dropped 4; count of bases not matched to a gene: 10. CDR3 loop: CASSFHGQGLRETQYF. The CDR3 nucleotides read TGTGCCAGCAGCTTTCACGGACAGGGTTTAAGAGAGACCCAGTACTTC.

This clone has a single count. The chain uses TRBV9 and TRBJ1-1; 9 nucleotides agree with TRBD1. CDR3 length equals 15 residues. J gave up 3 bases and V 3 bases, and 6 bases lay outside the gene matches. The germline gives CDR1 SGDLS, CDR2 YYNGEE. The CDR3 spells CASSGGQGPYTEAFF. The CDR3 DNA reads TGTGCCAGCAGCGGCGGACAGGGGCCTTACACTGAAGCTTTCTTT.

The rearrangement joins TRBV5-8 to TRBJ2-5, with a possible D match to TRBD1 (5 bases). The J call is uncertain, as TRBJ2-7 better fits the DNA end. The CDR3 length is 18 residues. Germline V gene data show CDR1 as SGHTS and CDR2 as YDEGEE. The CDR3, as DNA: TGTGCCAGCAGCTTTCTAGGGGTCGGCTTTTCAGAATCCTACGAGCAGTACTTC. It translates to CASSFLGVGFSESYEQYF.

The chain carries TRBV6-6 and TRBJ1-4; D might be TRBD1 (5 bases). The CDR3 length is 11 residues. CDR1 is MNHNY and CDR2 is SVGAGI in the germline V gene (reference sequence). Trimming took 3 bases from V and 15 from J, leaving 11 bases between them. CDR3 in amino acids: CASSYYRGVFF. The CDR3 DNA is TGTGCCAGCAGTTATTACCGGGGGGTGTTTTTT.

The rearrangement joins TRBV7-2 to TRBJ1-6, with TRBD1 identical over 7 bases. Trimming at V came to 10 bases and at J to 11 bases, leaving 5 bases not matched to a gene. This CDR3 is 11 amino acids long. The germline CDR1 and CDR2 sequences are SGHTA and FQGNSA. CDR3 nucleotides: TGTGCCAAAAGACAGGGCACACCCCTCCACTTT. Amino acid sequence: CAKRQGTPLHF.

The gene calls are TRBV29-1 and TRBJ2-5; a weak D match, TRBD1 (6 bases). Germline V gene data show CDR1 as SQVTM and CDR2 as ANQGSEA. Trimming took off 1 base at V and 1 base at J, with 10 bases between the two ends. The CDR3 totals 14 residues. CDR3 sequence reads: CSVEGVDSQETQYF. The CDR3 DNA reads TGCAGCGTTGAAGGGGTGGACAGCCAAGAGACCCAGTACTTC.

The CDR3 spells CASTLYTGWGLNEQYF. Written as DNA, the CDR3 is TGTGCCAGCACCCTCTACACCGGTTGGGGACTCAACGAGCAGTACTTC. The J gene is TRBJ2-7, the V gene TRBV28, with D perhaps matching TRBD2 (6 bases). CDR3 length equals 16 residues. V shed 7 bases and J shed 5 bases, with 24 bases lying between them. Looked up from germline, CDR1 is MDHEN and CDR2 is SYDVKM. The full variable domain, in which reference TRBV28 and TRBJ2-7 provide the parts outside the CDR3, is DVKVTQSSRYLVKRTGEKVFLECVQDMDHENMFWYRQDPGLGLRLIYFSYDVKMKEKGDIPEGYSVSREKKERFSLILESASTNQTSMYLCASTLYTGWGLNEQYFGPGTRLTVT.

The V and J genes are TRBV28 and TRBJ2-2; 11 nucleotides match TRBD2. In germline, CDR1 is MDHEN, CDR2 SYDVKM. The CDR3 loop spans 18 amino acids. Trimming removed 4 bases from V and 4 bases from J; junction bases left unmatched: 11. CDR3 loop: CASSSQRLAGRPTGELFF. In DNA form, the CDR3 reads TGTGCCAGCAGTTCCCAGCGACTAGCGGGGCGACCCACCGGGGAGCTGTTTTTT.

This sequence joins TRBV29-1 and TRBJ1-1; 10 bases line up with TRBD1. CDR3 length: 14 residues. Germline V gene sequence: CDR1 SQVTM, CDR2 ANQGSEA. V gave up 4 bases and J gave up 4 bases; unmatched junction bases: 6. Written as DNA, the CDR3 is TGCAGCGTTGGACAGGGGGCAGGTGGCACTGAAGCTTTCTTT. It codes for CSVGQGAGGTEAFF.

This chain connects TRBV9 to TRBJ2-2; weak D call: TRBD1 (5 bases). The length of the CDR3 is 17 residues. Per the germline V gene, CDR1 is SGDLS and CDR2 is YYNGEE. Trimming removed 0 bases at V and 8 bases at J, with 20 bases between. The CDR3 nucleotides are TGTGCCAGCAGCGTAGGGGGCCCTACTTCCCGCAAGGGGGAGCTGTTTTTT. The encoded protein is CASSVGGPTSRKGELFF.

To note about this clone: A read error may produce the germline difference seen at one junction end. The chain recombines TRBV7-9 with TRBJ1-4, with D perhaps matching TRBD1 (6 bases). Germline V gives CDR1 SEHNR, CDR2 FQNEAQ (reference sequence). The CDR3 totals 14 residues. The CDR3 sequence is CSSTGQLPMEKLFF. CDR3 coding DNA: TGTTCCAGCACCGGACAGCTCCCAATGGAAAAACTGTTTTTT.

The chain joins TRBV5-1 to TRBJ2-5, with D possibly matching TRBD2 (5 bases). Trimming cost V 4 bases and J 4 bases, with 17 bases left between them. The V gene's germline CDR1 is SGHRS and CDR2 YFSETQ. This CDR3 comprises 15 residues. The CDR3 spells CASSPHFQAGETQYF. As DNA, the CDR3 is TGCGCCAGCAGCCCCCACTTCCAGGCGGGAGAGACCCAGTACTTC.

This chain connects TRBV9 to TRBJ2-2, with 10 bases aligning to TRBD1. CDR3 length: 16 amino acids. Trimming cost V 6 bases and J 7 bases; bases outside gene matches: 12. Germline V CDR1 and CDR2: SGDLS, YYNGEE. The CDR3 loop reads CASTHGQGESVGELFF. In nucleotides, the CDR3 is TGTGCCAGCACACATGGACAGGGGGAATCGGTCGGGGAGCTGTTTTTT.

The chain uses TRBV4-1 and TRBJ1-2, with TRBD1 matching over 8 bases. The trim removed 0 bases at V and 6 bases at J, leaving 18 bases unmatched. The CDR3 is 19 amino acids. The germline V gene encodes CDR1 MGHRA and CDR2 YSYEKL. The CDR3 here is CASSQEHPGQGSGSDGYTF. CDR3 nucleotides: TGCGCCAGCAGCCAAGAGCATCCAGGACAGGGCAGTGGAAGTGATGGCTACACCTTC.

This clone occurred once. V usage is TRBV18 and J usage is TRBJ1-5; 9 nucleotides align to TRBD1. Unmatched junction bases numbered 6, after V lost 4 bases and J lost 5 bases. This CDR3 is built from 15 residues. Germline V gene sequence: CDR1 KGHSH, CDR2 LQKENI. This CDR3 is CASSQAGTGYQPQHF. CDR3 coding DNA: TGTGCCAGCTCACAGGCCGGGACAGGGTATCAGCCCCAGCATTTT.

V gene TRBV28 combines with J gene TRBJ2-1; no clear D gene. CDR1 and CDR2 from the germline V gene are MDHEN and SYDVKM. The V and J ends lost 3 bases and 2 bases respectively, with 11 bases between them. CDR3 length: 15 residues. The CDR3 DNA reads TGTGCCAGCAGTTTCTGGCCGGAGACCTACAATGAGCAGTTCTTC. This sequence encodes CASSFWPETYNEQFF.

This chain joins TRBV5-8 and TRBJ1-3, with 7 bases lining up with TRBD1. J gave up 2 bases and V 7 bases, and 12 bases lay outside the gene matches. The CDR3 consists of 16 residues. The V gene's germline CDR1 is SGHTS and CDR2 YDEGEE. Written as DNA, the CDR3 is TGTGCCAGCGGGACAGCTCAGAATTTACCTGGAAACACCATATATTTT. This codes for CASGTAQNLPGNTIYF.

V is TRBV7-9 and J is TRBJ2-1; 8 nucleotides line up with TRBD2. The CDR3 length is 16 residues. Germline values: CDR1 SEHNR, CDR2 FQNEAQ (reference sequence). After removal of 6 bases from V and 8 bases from J, the junction contained 15 bases not matched to a gene. In nucleotides, the CDR3 is TGTGCCAGCAGTCAACCGCCGGGACTAGGAAGGGATGAGCAGTTCTTC. Translating gives CASSQPPGLGRDEQFF. The full variable domain, rest sourced from reference TRBV7-9 and TRBJ2-1, is DTGVSQNPRHKITKRGQNVTFRCDPISEHNRLYWYRQTLGQGPEFLTYFQNEAQLEKSRLLSDRFSAERPKGSFSTLEIQRTEQGDSAMYLCASSQPPGLGRDEQFFGPGTRLTVL.

This chain uses TRBV18 with TRBJ2-3; 9 bases agree with TRBD1. Unmatched junction bases numbered 3, after V lost 1 base and J lost 4 bases. Germline V gene data show CDR1 as KGHSH and CDR2 as LQKENI. CDR3 length: 15 residues. In nucleotides, the CDR3 is TGTGCCAGCTCACCACTAACAGGGGGCGCAGATACGCAGTATTTT. This translates into CASSPLTGGADTQYF.

CDR3 DNA: TGCGCCAGCAGCTTGGTTGGCTCCCCTGAAGCTTTCTTT. Its protein product is CASSLVGSPEAFF. The V and J genes are TRBV5-1 and TRBJ1-1; D is uncertain. The CDR3 covers 13 residues. CDR1 and CDR2 (germline): SGHRS, YFSETQ. The germline V and J ends were trimmed by 0 bases and 6 bases, with 9 bases remaining between them. Drawing the rest from reference TRBV5-1 and TRBJ1-1, the complete variable domain is KAGVTQTPRYLIKTRGQQVTLSCSPISGHRSVSWYQQTPGQGLQFLFEYFSETQRNKGNFPGRFSGRQFSNSRSEMNVSTLELGDSALYLCASSLVGSPEAFFGQGTRLTVV.

This clone was seen only a few times. The V gene is TRBV18, the J gene TRBJ1-5; 10 bases line up with TRBD1. This CDR3 comprises 15 residues. Germline V gene lookup returns CDR1 KGHSH and CDR2 LQKENI. The V segment lost 3 bases and the J segment 4 bases; nucleotides outside the gene matches: 3. CDR3 bases: TGTGCCAGCTCACCGCCGGGACAGGGGAATCAGCCCCAGCATTTT. This gives the protein CASSPPGQGNQPQHF.

The chain links TRBV7-3 to TRBJ2-1; TRBD2 agrees at 9 bases. After removal of 3 bases from V and 6 bases from J, the junction contained 12 bases not matched to a gene. Germline CDR1 SGHTA, CDR2 FQGTGA. The length of the CDR3 is 17 residues. The CDR3, as DNA: TGTGCCAGCAGCTTCGCCCCCGGGACTAGCCCTTTCAATGAGCAGTTCTTC. It translates to CASSFAPGTSPFNEQFF.

The rearrangement links TRBV30 to TRBJ2-7; 8 bases agree with TRBD2. The CDR3 consists of 16 residues. The J segment lost 3 bases and the V segment lost 3 bases, leaving 13 bases of the junction unmatched. From germline, CDR1 is GTSNPN and CDR2 SVGIG (reference sequence). CDR3: CAWSAHSGIRSYEQYF. The CDR3, as DNA: TGTGCCTGGAGCGCCCATAGCGGGATTCGGAGCTACGAGCAGTACTTC.

V usage is TRBV5-4 and J usage is TRBJ1-4; 8 bases are a match to TRBD1. V was clipped by 0 bases and J by 10 bases; unmatched bases: 11. The CDR3 spans 16 residues. Germline CDR1 is SGHNT and CDR2 is YYREEE (reference sequence). CDR3 loop: CASSLDPAPGGGKLFF. Here the CDR3 DNA reads TGTGCCAGCAGCTTGGACCCTGCCCCAGGGGGCGGAAAACTGTTTTTT. The full variable domain, rest sourced from reference TRBV5-4 and TRBJ1-4, is ETGVTQSPTHLIKTRGQQVTLRCSSQSGHNTVSWYQQALGQGPQFIFQYYREEENGRGNFPPRFSGLQFPNYSSELNVNALELDDSALYLCASSLDPAPGGGKLFFGSGTQLSVL.

A few counts support this clone. V is TRBV2 and J is TRBJ2-1; 8 nucleotides agree with TRBD2. With 3 bases clipped from V and 7 bases from J, the junction kept 5 bases outside the gene matches. The CDR3 length is 14 residues. Germline V CDR1 and CDR2: SNHLY, FYNNEI. CDR3 protein: CASSESGGQNEQFF. The CDR3, as DNA: TGTGCCAGCAGTGAGAGCGGGGGCCAGAATGAGCAGTTCTTC.

The chain couples TRBV19 to TRBJ2-7; TRBD2 might be the D (5 bases). V dropped 5 bases and J dropped 3 bases, with 17 bases sitting between them. This CDR3 is built from 15 residues. Germline V gene data show CDR1 as LNHDA and CDR2 as SQIVND (reference sequence). The CDR3 protein is CASSQSDGEYYEQYF. CDR3 DNA: TGTGCCAGTAGTCAATCGGACGGGGAATACTACGAGCAGTACTTC.

Here the CDR3 DNA reads TGCGCCAGCAGTCGGACAGGGGATTACTATGGCTACACCTTC. Amino acid sequence: CASSRTGDYYGYTF. The chain has TRBV5-1 and TRBJ1-2, with 9 bases matching TRBD1. V lost 5 bases, J lost 3 bases, and 5 bases stayed unmatched. The CDR3 totals 14 residues. CDR1 and CDR2 (germline): SGHRS, YFSETQ.

The count of this clone is one. The junction and the germline gene differ at one end; a read error may be behind it. The rearrangement joins TRBV7-9 to TRBJ2-2; 11 nucleotides line up with TRBD2. This CDR3 is built from 16 residues. Germline-derived CDR1 and CDR2 are SEHNR and FQNEAQ (reference sequence). CDR3 residues: CSSSALLAGVSGELFF. As DNA, the CDR3 is TGTTCCAGCAGCGCGCTACTAGCGGGAGTTTCCGGGGAGCTGTTTTTT.